The next 21 T cell receptor beta chains were all read from a single sample in a study of shared clonotypes between healthy human individuals. The table came from immunoSEQ multiplex PCR; TCRdb's copy has only in-frame clones and leaves some out. This table has around 700,000 clones, about 80% appearing once. Sequenced material: memory CD4+ T cells sorted from blood. As for subset: CD45RA-negative fraction. These receptor sequences come from a woman in her 30s in good health.

The gene calls are TRBV29-1 and TRBJ2-1; D unclear. Germline V CDR1 and CDR2: SQVTM, ANQGSEA. V was clipped by 7 bases and J by 8 bases, with 15 bases between them. This CDR3 is 12 amino acids long. CDR3 sequence: CSGLVSRHEQFF. The CDR3 region has the DNA TGCAGCGGGCTGGTCTCTAGGCATGAGCAGTTCTTC.

The chain joins TRBV27 to TRBJ1-1; 11 bases line up with TRBD1. Germline CDR1 MNHEY, CDR2 SMNVEV (reference sequence). This CDR3 contains 15 residues. V dropped 5 bases and J dropped 5; count of bases not matched to a gene: 7. The CDR3 coding sequence is TGTGCCAGCAGTCCCGGGACAGGGGGGAGGACTGAAGCTTTCTTT. It specifies CASSPGTGGRTEAFF.

The chain employs TRBV5-1 and TRBJ2-7; 9 bases line up with TRBD1. V gave up 4 bases and J gave up 4 bases; unmatched junction bases: 6. CDR3 length: 14 residues. Germline CDR1 SGHRS, CDR2 YFSETQ. Written as DNA, the CDR3 is TGCGCCAGCAGCCGGGGGACAGGGACGTACGAGCAGTACTTC. It specifies CASSRGTGTYEQYF.

The V call is TRBV6-6, the J call TRBJ2-7; 8 bases map to TRBD2. This CDR3 contains 14 residues. With 6 bases clipped from V and 2 bases from J, the junction kept 6 bases outside the gene matches. The germline V gene encodes CDR1 MNHNY and CDR2 SVGAGI (reference sequence). CDR3 DNA: TGTGCCAGCAGACACGTAGCGGGAACCTACGAGCAGTACTTC. This encodes CASRHVAGTYEQYF.

V usage is TRBV2 and J usage is TRBJ2-3; 10 bases align to TRBD2. CDR1 is SNHLY, CDR2 FYNNEI, per germline. CDR3 size: 17 residues. V gave up 3 bases and J gave up 2 bases; unmatched junction bases: 8. CDR3: CASSERLAGDFTDTQYF. The CDR3 DNA sequence: TGTGCCAGCAGTGAGCGTCTAGCGGGAGATTTCACAGATACGCAGTATTTT.

CDR3 residues: CASSFNYGYTF. CDR3 DNA: TGTGCCAGCAGTTTTAACTATGGCTACACCTTC. The chain links TRBV6-5 to TRBJ1-2; D unclear. CDR3 size: 11 residues. V lost 4 bases and J 1 base, leaving 1 base between the germline ends. Germline V gene data show CDR1 as MNHEY and CDR2 as SVGAGI.

This clone was observed once. The rearrangement joins TRBV6-5 to TRBJ2-7; tentative D call: TRBD1 (8 bases). The germline CDR1 and CDR2 sequences are MNHEY and SVGAGI. V was trimmed by 4 bases and J by 6 bases, leaving 19 bases between them. The CDR3 contains 15 residues. The CDR3 protein is CASSFPDREGSEQYF. CDR3 bases: TGTGCCAGCAGTTTCCCGGACAGGGAGGGAAGCGAGCAGTACTTC.

V is TRBV25-1 and J is TRBJ2-5; tentatively, D is TRBD1 (6 bases). Germline values: CDR1 MGHDK, CDR2 SYGVNS. V gave up 10 bases and J gave up 5 bases, with 20 bases separating them. This CDR3 has 14 amino acids. The CDR3 here is CATMRAGGGETQYF. In DNA, the CDR3 is TGTGCCACCATGCGGGCTGGGGGCGGTGAGACCCAGTACTTC.

This clone was counted between two and nine times. This chain joins TRBV25-1 and TRBJ2-1, with TRBD2 identical over 11 bases. There are 16 residues in the CDR3. V trimming: 6 bases; J trimming: 8 bases; junction bases outside the gene matches: 12. Germline values: CDR1 MGHDK, CDR2 SYGVNS. For the CDR3, the DNA is TGTGCCAGCAGCCCATCACTAGCGGGAGTTGAGGATGAGCAGTTCTTC. Protein sequence: CASSPSLAGVEDEQFF. Combining the CDR3 with reference TRBV25-1 and TRBJ2-1 gives the whole variable domain EADIYQTPRYLVIGTGKKITLECSQTMGHDKMYWYQQDPGMELHLIHYSYGVNSTEKGDLSSESTVSRIRTEHFPLTLESARPSHTSQYLCASSPSLAGVEDEQFFGPGTRLTVL.

V is TRBV2 and J is TRBJ2-1; D might be TRBD1 (5 bases). V lost 0 bases and J lost 10, with 19 bases in between. Per germline, CDR1 SNHLY and CDR2 FYNNEI. This CDR3 spans 16 amino acids. The CDR3 protein is CASSEAIGMWTSEQFF. CDR3 coding DNA: TGTGCCAGCAGTGAAGCGATTGGTATGTGGACATCGGAGCAGTTCTTC.

This chain uses TRBV10-2 with TRBJ1-2, with D possibly being TRBD1 (6 bases). Germline V gene sequence: CDR1 WSHSY, CDR2 SAAADI. Deletions cut 7 bases from V and 4 bases from J, with 16 bases between. The CDR3 is made up of 14 amino acids. This CDR3 reads CASIPRQAPYGYTF. In DNA form, the CDR3 reads TGCGCCAGCATTCCCAGACAGGCTCCCTATGGCTACACCTTC.

This chain connects TRBV30 to TRBJ2-1, with D possibly matching TRBD1 (6 bases). The V end was cut by 3 bases, the J end by 4 bases, with 16 bases between. Germline CDR1 and CDR2: GTSNPN and SVGIG (reference sequence). The CDR3 extends over 15 amino acids. In DNA form, the CDR3 reads TGTGCCTGGAGAGAACCCCAGGGGCTTTACAATGAGCAGTTCTTC. Translated: CAWREPQGLYNEQFF.

Turning to this clone: A read error is possible here, since a much larger clone lies one base away. This specimen includes other DNA sequences encoding the same CDR3. The chain carries TRBV28 and TRBJ2-3, with 9 bases matching TRBD2. The V segment lost 2 bases and the J segment 3 bases; nucleotides outside the gene matches: 0. The CDR3 loop spans 14 amino acids. Germline CDR1 is MDHEN and CDR2 is SYDVKM. The chain's CDR3 is CASSLSGRTDTQYF. CDR3 bases: TGTGCCAGCAGTTTAAGCGGGAGGACAGATACGCAGTATTTT.

V is TRBV19 and J is TRBJ1-4, with a weak D call TRBD1 (6 bases). In germline, CDR1 is LNHDA, CDR2 SQIVND (reference sequence). Trimming left V 3 bases short and J 3 bases short, with 8 bases between. CDR3 size: 14 residues. CDR3 protein: CASSMDRSNEKLFF. As DNA, the CDR3 is TGTGCCAGTAGTATGGACAGATCTAATGAAAAACTGTTTTTT.

This rearrangement joins TRBV11-2 to TRBJ2-7; 10 positions agree with TRBD1. The CDR3 is 14 amino acids. V lost 7 bases and J lost 3; bases outside the gene matches: 6. Germline loops: CDR1 SGHAT, CDR2 FQNNGV. Here the CDR3 reads CASTLGQGNYEQYF. CDR3 nucleotide sequence: TGTGCCAGCACCTTGGGACAGGGGAACTACGAGCAGTACTTC. Looking up the rest from reference TRBV11-2 and TRBJ2-7 gives the full variable domain: EAGVAQSPRYKIIEKRQSVAFWCNPISGHATLYWYQQILGQGPKLLIQFQNNGVVDDSQLPKDRFSAERLKGVDSTLKIQPAKLEDSAVYLCASTLGQGNYEQYFGPGTRLTVT.

The chain is built from TRBV29-1 and TRBJ2-3; possibly TRBD2 for D (5 bases). The CDR3 covers 13 residues. Germline CDR1 reads SQVTM; CDR2 reads ANQGSEA. V lost 4 bases to trimming and J lost 4 bases, with 12 bases between them. CDR3 sequence reads: CSVGRGSADTQYF. The CDR3 DNA follows: TGCAGCGTTGGCCGGGGATCGGCAGATACGCAGTATTTT.

Regarding this clone: Other DNA variants within this sample encode the same CDR3. This chain connects TRBV27 to TRBJ1-4; unclear D gene. The CDR3 has 15 residues. The germline V gene encodes CDR1 MNHEY and CDR2 SMNVEV (reference sequence). Trimming stripped 2 bases from V and 0 bases from J, with 7 bases between. CDR3 residues: CASSLTRATNEKLFF. CDR3 nucleotide sequence: TGTGCCAGCAGTTTAACGCGGGCAACTAATGAAAAACTGTTTTTT.

A note on this clone: The sample contains more than one DNA sequence encoding this CDR3. The chain joins TRBV16 to TRBJ2-7; unclear D gene. The V gene lost 0 bases and the J gene lost 4 bases, with 4 bases spanning the gap. The CDR3 extends over 12 amino acids. Germline lookup yields CDR1 KGHSY and CDR2 FQNENV. Here the CDR3 reads CASSQSLYEQYF. In DNA form, the CDR3 reads TGTGCCAGCAGCCAATCGTTGTACGAGCAGTACTTC. Drawing the rest from reference TRBV16 and TRBJ2-7, the complete variable domain is GEEVAQTPKHLVRGEGQKAKLYCAPIKGHSYVFWYQQVLKNEFKFLISFQNENVFDETGMPKERFSAKCLPNSPCSLEIQATKLEDSAVYFCASSQSLYEQYFGPGTRLTVT.

J is TRBJ1-5 and V is TRBV6-1, with TRBD1 matching over 7 bases. Trimming cost V 8 bases and J 9 bases; bases outside gene matches: 4. The CDR3 is 11 residues long. CDR1 and CDR2 (germline): MNHNS, SASEGT. This CDR3 reads CASQGEVPQHF. CDR3 nucleotides: TGTGCCAGCCAGGGGGAGGTGCCCCAGCATTTT.

This clone was recorded a few times. CDR3 amino acids: CASSPLAGVGEQFF. In nucleotides, the CDR3 is TGTGCCAGTAGCCCTCTTGCGGGAGTTGGGGAGCAGTTCTTC. The V gene is TRBV19, the J gene TRBJ2-1; 7 positions agree with TRBD2. The CDR3 spans 14 residues. Losses at the gene ends were 6 bases for V and 10 bases for J; bases not matched to a gene: 12. Germline assignment: CDR1 LNHDA and CDR2 SQIVND (reference sequence).

This clone occurred a few times. The J gene is TRBJ2-6, the V gene TRBV2; a possible D gene is TRBD2 (6 bases). The V end lost 7 bases, the J end lost 0 bases, and 13 bases lay between the germline ends. CDR3 length: 16 amino acids. The germline V gene encodes CDR1 SNHLY and CDR2 FYNNEI. As DNA, the CDR3 is TGTGCCAGCACGACTGGGGGGATCTCTGGGGCCAACGTCCTGACTTTC. Encoded protein: CASTTGGISGANVLTF.